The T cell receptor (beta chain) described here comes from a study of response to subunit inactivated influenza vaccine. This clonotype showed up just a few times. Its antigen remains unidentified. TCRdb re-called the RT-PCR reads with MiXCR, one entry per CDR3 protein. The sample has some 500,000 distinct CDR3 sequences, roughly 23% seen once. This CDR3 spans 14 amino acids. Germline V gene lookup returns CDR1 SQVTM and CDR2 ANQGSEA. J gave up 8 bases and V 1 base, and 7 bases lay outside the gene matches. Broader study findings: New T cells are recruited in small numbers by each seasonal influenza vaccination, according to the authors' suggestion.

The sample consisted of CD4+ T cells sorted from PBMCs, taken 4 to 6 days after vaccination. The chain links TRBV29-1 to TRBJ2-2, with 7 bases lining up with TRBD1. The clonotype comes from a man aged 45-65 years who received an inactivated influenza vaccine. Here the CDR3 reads CSVEVRGRPGELFF. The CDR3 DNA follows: TGCAGCGTTGAAGTAAGGGGGCGTCCGGGGGAGCTGTTTTTT.